This TCR beta chain was recorded in a study of cytomegalovirus exposure and HLA in healthy donors. Looking at the study overall: Out of around 360 genotyped donors, around 80% belonged to the Caucasian-associated ancestry cluster.

Deletions cut 2 bases from V and 5 bases from J, with 12 bases between. Germline CDR1 ENHRY, CDR2 SYGVKD. The CDR3 totals 14 residues. The study ran its PCR with 60 Vbeta and 13 Jbeta primers. The repertoire was sequenced with immunoSEQ multiplex PCR; TCRdb's copy has only in-frame clones and lacks some. The sample contains fewer than 130,000 clones, around 84% of which appear only once. Study conclusions and caveats: Data from an earlier analysis indicated that most TCR beta V segments were productive either about 87% or about 30% of the time. No immune exposure information besides CMV serostatus was available.

As regards this clone: As yet, its antigen is unknown.

The clonotype comes from a woman aged 25 to 39 in good health and CMV-seronegative. Input material: PBMCs. The chain carries TRBV10-3 and TRBJ2-5; perhaps TRBD2 as D (5 bases). The CDR3 protein is CAISEGTSFETQYF. The CDR3 DNA follows: TGTGCCATCAGTGAGGGAACTAGTTTTGAGACCCAGTACTTC.